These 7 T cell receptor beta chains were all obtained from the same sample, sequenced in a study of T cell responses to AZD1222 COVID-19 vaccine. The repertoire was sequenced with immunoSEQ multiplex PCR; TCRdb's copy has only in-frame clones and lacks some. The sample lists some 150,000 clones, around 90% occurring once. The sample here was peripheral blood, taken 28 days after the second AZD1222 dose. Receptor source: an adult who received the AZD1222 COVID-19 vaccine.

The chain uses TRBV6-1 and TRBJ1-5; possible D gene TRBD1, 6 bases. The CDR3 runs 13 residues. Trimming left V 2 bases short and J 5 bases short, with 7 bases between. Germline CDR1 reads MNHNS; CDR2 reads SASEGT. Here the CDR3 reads CASSEQGYQPQHF. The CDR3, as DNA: TGTGCCAGCAGTGAACAGGGGTATCAGCCCCAGCATTTT.

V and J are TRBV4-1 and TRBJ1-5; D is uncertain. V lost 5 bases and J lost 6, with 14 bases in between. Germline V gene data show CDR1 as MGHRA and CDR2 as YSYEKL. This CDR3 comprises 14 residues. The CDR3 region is CASSALRNSQPQHF. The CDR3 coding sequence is TGCGCCAGCAGCGCGCTACGAAATAGTCAGCCCCAGCATTTT.

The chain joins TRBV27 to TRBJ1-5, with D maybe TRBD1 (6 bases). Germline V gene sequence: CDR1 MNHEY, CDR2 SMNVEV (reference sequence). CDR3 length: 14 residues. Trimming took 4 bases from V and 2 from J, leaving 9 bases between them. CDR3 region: CASSSAGGNQPQHF. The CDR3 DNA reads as TGTGCCAGCAGTTCGGCAGGGGGCAATCAGCCCCAGCATTTT.

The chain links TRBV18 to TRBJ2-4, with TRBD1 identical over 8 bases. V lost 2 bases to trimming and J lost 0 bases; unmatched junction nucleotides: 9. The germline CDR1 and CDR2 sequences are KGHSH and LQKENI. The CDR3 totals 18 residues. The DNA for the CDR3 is TGTGCCAGCTCACCAATTTTCTCTACAGGGGGAGCCAAAAACATTCAGTACTTC. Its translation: CASSPIFSTGGAKNIQYF. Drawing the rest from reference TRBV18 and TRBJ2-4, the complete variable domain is NAGVMQNPRHLVRRRGQEARLRCSPMKGHSHVYWYRQLPEEGLKFMVYLQKENIIDESGMPKERFSAEFPKEGPSILRIQQVVRGDSAAYFCASSPIFSTGGAKNIQYFGAGTRLSVL.

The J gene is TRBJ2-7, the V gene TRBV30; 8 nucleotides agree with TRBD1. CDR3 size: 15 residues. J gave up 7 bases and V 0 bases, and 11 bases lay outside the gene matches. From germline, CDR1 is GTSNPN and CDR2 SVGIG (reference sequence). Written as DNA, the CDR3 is TGTGCCTGGAGTGTACTGAGTCAGGGGGCTGGGGAGCAGTACTTC. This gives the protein CAWSVLSQGAGEQYF.

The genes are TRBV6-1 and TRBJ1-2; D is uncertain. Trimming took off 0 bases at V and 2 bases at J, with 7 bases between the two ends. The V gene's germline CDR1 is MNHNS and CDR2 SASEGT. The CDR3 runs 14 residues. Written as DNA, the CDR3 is TGTGCCAGCAGTGAAGCGCTTTGGAACTATGGCTACACCTTC. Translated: CASSEALWNYGYTF.

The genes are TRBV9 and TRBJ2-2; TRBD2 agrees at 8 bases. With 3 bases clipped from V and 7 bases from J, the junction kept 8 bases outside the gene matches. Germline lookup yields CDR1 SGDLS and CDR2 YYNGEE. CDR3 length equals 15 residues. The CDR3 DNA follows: TGTGCCAGCAGCGCGCTCGGGACTAGAAACGGGGAGCTGTTTTTT. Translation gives CASSALGTRNGELFF.